The rows below give T cell receptor beta chains drawn from one sample of a study of Graves' ophthalmopathy and Graves' hyperthyroidism. TCRdb itself ran the multiplex PCR reads through MiXCR, one entry per CDR3 protein. Among 660,000 or so distinct CDR3 sequences listed, roughly 41% were seen once. The source material was peripheral blood. The receptors here all came from an adult man with Graves' ophthalmopathy. CDR3s include the opening cysteine and the closing phenylalanine or tryptophan. The D gene is left open where the match is weak. Size is omitted from some rows. Given values are once, few, many or a class for expanded clones.

J | V | size | D | CDR3 | DNA
TRBJ2-2 | TRBV18 | . | . | CASSNYRDGELFF | TGTGCCAGCTCAAACTACAGGGACGGGGAGCTGTTTTTT
TRBJ1-1 | TRBV4-1 | many | . | CASSLDGKRGTEAFF | TGCGCCAGCAGCCTCGACGGGAAAAGGGGCACTGAAGCTTTCTTT
TRBJ1-2 | TRBV2 | . | . | CASRPATSGINGYTF | TGTGCCAGCAGGCCCGCTACGTCCGGGATTAATGGCTACACCTTC
TRBJ1-2 | TRBV7-9 | many | TRBD1 | CASRNFRTGTSYTF | TGTGCCAGCAGAAACTTCAGGACAGGGACTAGCTACACCTTC
TRBJ2-7 | TRBV11-1 | . | TRBD2 | CASSPSPGLALYEQYF | TGTGCCAGCAGCCCCTCCCCGGGACTAGCCCTCTACGAGCAGTACTTC
TRBJ1-2 | TRBV19 | many | . | CASSIPNGGYTF | TGTGCCAGTAGTATTCCCAACGGTGGCTACACCTTC
TRBJ1-5 | TRBV19 | many | . | CASSSPGGMSNQPQHF | TGTGCCAGTAGTAGCCCGGGGGGTATGAGCAATCAGCCCCAGCATTTT
TRBJ1-1 | TRBV5-1 | once | TRBD1 | CASSTKPGQGSTEASF | TGCGCCAGCAGCACCAAACCGGGACAGGGATCCACTGAAGCTTCCTTT
TRBJ2-2 | TRBV7-2 | . | . | CASSRPGPDAGELFF | TGTGCCAGCAGCCGCCCGGGGCCCGACGCCGGGGAGCTGTTTTTT
TRBJ1-3 | TRBV7-6 | many | . | CASSARRVSSGNTIYF | TGTGCCAGCAGCGCTAGAAGGGTATCCTCTGGAAACACCATATATTTT